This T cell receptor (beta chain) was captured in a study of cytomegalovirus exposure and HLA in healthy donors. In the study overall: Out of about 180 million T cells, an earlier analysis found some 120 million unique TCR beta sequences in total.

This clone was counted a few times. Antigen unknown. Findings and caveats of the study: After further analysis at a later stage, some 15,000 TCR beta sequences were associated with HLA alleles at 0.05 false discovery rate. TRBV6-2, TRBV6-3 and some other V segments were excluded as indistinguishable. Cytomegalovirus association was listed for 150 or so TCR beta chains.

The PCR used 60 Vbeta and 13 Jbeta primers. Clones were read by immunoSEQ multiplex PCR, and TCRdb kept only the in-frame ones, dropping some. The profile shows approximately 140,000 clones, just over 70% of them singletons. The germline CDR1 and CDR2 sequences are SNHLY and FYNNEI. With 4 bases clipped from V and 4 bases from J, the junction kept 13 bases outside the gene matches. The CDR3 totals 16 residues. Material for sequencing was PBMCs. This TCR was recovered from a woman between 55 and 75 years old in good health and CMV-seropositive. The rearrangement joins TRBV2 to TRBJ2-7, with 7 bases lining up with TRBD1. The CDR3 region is CASSGGEGTAIYEQYF. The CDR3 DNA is TGTGCCAGCAGTGGGGGTGAGGGGACAGCGATTTACGAGCAGTACTTC.